This record covers a single T cell receptor beta chain. Researchers ran the PCR with 60 Vbeta and 13 Jbeta primers. Sequenced by immunoSEQ multiplex PCR; TCRdb stores in-frame clones only, minus some. The sample records roughly 73,000 clones, roughly 70% being singletons. This sample was taken from a study of cytomegalovirus exposure and HLA in healthy donors. CDR3 length: 17 amino acids. V was pared by 2 bases and J by 1 base, with 18 bases between. Per germline, CDR1 SGHRS and CDR2 YFSETQ. The receptor's source is a man in his sixties or seventies in good health and CMV-seronegative. V is TRBV5-1 and J is TRBJ1-2, with a tentative D call TRBD1 (5 bases). The specimen sequenced was PBMCs. The CDR3 reads CASSLPSSQGVNYGYTF. The CDR3, as DNA: TGCGCCAGCAGCTTACCCAGCTCCCAGGGCGTTAACTATGGCTACACCTTC.